These 21 T cell receptor beta chains share one sample of origin, sequenced in a study of immune evolution from preneoplasia to lung adenocarcinoma. Method: immunoSEQ multiplex PCR; TCRdb's copy keeps in-frame clones and lacks some. The repertoire includes 25,000 to 30,000 clones, 74% of them detected once, and roughly 6% sits in the top ten. The material sequenced was FFPE invasive lung adenocarcinoma tissue. The receptors were gathered from a person in their sixties with invasive lung adenocarcinoma. Some clones in this sample may be carry-over from other donors' samples.

V is TRBV6-1 and J is TRBJ2-6; D not certain. There are 17 residues in the CDR3. Looked up from germline, CDR1 is MNHNS and CDR2 is SASEGT. The germline V and J ends were trimmed by 2 bases and 0 bases, with 11 bases remaining between them. The chain's CDR3 is CASSEPPQTSGANVLTF. The CDR3 nucleotides read TGTGCCAGCAGTGAACCCCCGCAGACCTCTGGGGCCAACGTCCTGACTTTC.

This rearrangement joins TRBV5-1 to TRBJ1-5, with D unresolved. The germline V gene has CDR1 SGHRS and CDR2 YFSETQ. Trimming cost V 3 bases and J 5 bases, with 12 bases left between them. The CDR3 contains 14 residues. The CDR3 spells CASSSLGGDQPQHF. CDR3 coding DNA: TGCGCCAGCAGCTCCCTCGGTGGGGATCAGCCCCAGCATTTT.

The chain is built from TRBV7-9 and TRBJ2-3; no clear D. Trimming shortened V by 4 bases and J by 0 bases, and 11 bases separated the two germline ends. CDR3 length: 15 residues. Germline V CDR1 and CDR2: SEHNR, FQNEAQ (reference sequence). The CDR3 reads CASSYGRSSTDTQYF. CDR3 coding DNA: TGTGCCAGCAGCTACGGACGGTCCAGCACAGATACGCAGTATTTT.

Here the CDR3 DNA reads TGTGCCAGTAGTTCCTACTCCGGACAGGCGGTGAGGAAGAGGAAACTGTTTTTT. Translated: CASSSYSGQAVRKRKLFF. V usage is TRBV19 and J usage is TRBJ1-4, with 7 bases identical to TRBD1. This CDR3 spans 18 amino acids. V trimming: 5 bases; J trimming: 11 bases; junction bases outside the gene matches: 23. Germline V CDR1 and CDR2: LNHDA, SQIVND (reference sequence). The variable domain in full, completed from reference TRBV19 and TRBJ1-4, reads DGGITQSPKYLFRKEGQNVTLSCEQNLNHDAMYWYRQDPGQGLRLIYYSQIVNDFQKGDIAEGYSVSREKKESFPLTVTSAQKNPTAFYLCASSSYSGQAVRKRKLFFGSGTQLSVL.

This chain connects TRBV28 to TRBJ1-2; D is perhaps TRBD1 (6 bases). Germline V gene data show CDR1 as MDHEN and CDR2 as SYDVKM. The CDR3 spans 13 residues. Trimming removed 10 bases at V and 4 bases at J, with 16 bases between. In DNA form, the CDR3 reads TGTGCCACGGAGGCAGGGGTGGGCTATGGCTACACCTTC. Its translation: CATEAGVGYGYTF.

This chain links TRBV10-3 with TRBJ2-7, with no clear D. Trimming pared 5 bases from V and 4 bases from J, leaving 12 bases between. This CDR3 spans 13 amino acids. Germline lookup yields CDR1 ENHRY and CDR2 SYGVKD. In nucleotides, the CDR3 is TGTGCCATCAGTTTACCCGACGGTTACGAGCAGTACTTC. Translation: CAISLPDGYEQYF.

In this sample, this clone is medium-sized. The gene calls are TRBV9 and TRBJ1-3, with 8 bases lining up with TRBD1. With 4 bases clipped from V and 2 bases from J, the junction kept 8 bases outside the gene matches. The CDR3 has 16 amino acids. Germline V gene sequence: CDR1 SGDLS, CDR2 YYNGEE. CDR3 region: CASSNNGQGAGNTIYF. CDR3 DNA sequence: TGTGCCAGCAGCAATAACGGACAGGGTGCTGGAAACACCATATATTTT.

The rearrangement joins TRBV6-5 to TRBJ2-2; D ambiguous. V lost 0 bases and J lost 2, with 7 bases in between. The CDR3 is 15 amino acids. Per the germline V gene, CDR1 is MNHEY and CDR2 is SVGAGI. The CDR3 loop reads CASSYSILNTGELFF. The CDR3 DNA is TGTGCCAGCAGTTACTCGATACTAAACACCGGGGAGCTGTTTTTT.

The CDR3 spells CASRSGTGAREQYF. In DNA form, the CDR3 reads TGTGCCAGCAGGTCCGGGACAGGGGCTCGGGAGCAGTACTTC. The chain joins TRBV28 to TRBJ2-7; 10 bases are shared with TRBD1. The CDR3 contains 14 residues. The V gene's germline CDR1 is MDHEN and CDR2 SYDVKM. The junction had 9 bases not matched to a gene; V was cut back by 6 bases and J by 7 bases.

This clone is a singleton in its sample. This chain links TRBV29-1 with TRBJ1-2; D is ambiguous. The CDR3 loop spans 13 amino acids. Trimming shortened V by 7 bases and J by 0 bases, and 12 bases separated the two germline ends. Germline loops: CDR1 SQVTM, CDR2 ANQGSEA. The CDR3: CSARRIANYGYTF. The CDR3 DNA reads as TGCAGCGCCCGACGGATAGCTAACTATGGCTACACCTTC. The full variable domain, completed using reference TRBV29-1 and TRBJ1-2, is SAVISQKPSRDICQRGTSLTIQCQVDSQVTMMFWYRQQPGQSLTLIATANQGSEATYESGFVIDKFPISRPNLTFSTLTVSNMSPEDSSIYLCSARRIANYGYTFGSGTRLTVV.

The rearrangement uses TRBV28 and TRBJ2-1, with a possible D match to TRBD2 (5 bases). Germline loops: CDR1 MDHEN, CDR2 SYDVKM. Trimming removed 5 bases at V and 0 bases at J, with 11 bases between. This CDR3 is built from 15 residues. CDR3 region: CASSPSDFSYNEQFF. DNA of the CDR3: TGTGCCAGCAGTCCATCGGACTTCTCCTACAATGAGCAGTTCTTC.

This clone was detected once. Sequence at one end of the junction differs from germline and may be a read error. The V and J genes are TRBV7-9 and TRBJ2-7; TRBD1 matches at 9 bases. Germline V gene data show CDR1 as SEHNR and CDR2 as FQNEAQ (reference sequence). This CDR3 region has 15 residues. For the CDR3, the DNA is TGTGCCAGCAGCTTACTGGGGACAGGGACCCACGAACAGTACTTC. Its translation is CASSLLGTGTHEQYF.

The rearrangement uses TRBV14 and TRBJ2-1; maybe TRBD2 (6 bases). The CDR3 consists of 16 residues. The germline V and J ends were trimmed by 4 bases and 12 bases, with 25 bases remaining between them. Germline-derived CDR1 and CDR2 are SGHDN and FVKESK. The chain's CDR3 is CASSPLGAGTSDRQFF. The CDR3 coding sequence is TGTGCCAGCAGCCCCCTGGGAGCGGGTACGTCAGATCGGCAGTTCTTC.

This chain links TRBV6-5 with TRBJ1-1; perhaps TRBD1 as D (6 bases). This CDR3 region has 15 residues. Trimming stripped 7 bases from V and 1 base from J, with 16 bases between. CDR1 and CDR2 from the germline V gene are MNHEY and SVGAGI. CDR3 nucleotides: TGTGCCAGCACCCCAAAACAGGGCGCGAACACTGAAGCTTTCTTT. Protein product: CASTPKQGANTEAFF.

This sequence joins TRBV12-5 and TRBJ2-7; D may be TRBD2 (6 bases). Germline lookup yields CDR1 LGHNT and CDR2 FRNRAP. This CDR3 has 17 amino acids. Trimming shortened V by 0 bases and J by 2 bases, and 17 bases separated the two germline ends. The CDR3 sequence: CASGLVRGSGQPYEQYF. The CDR3, as DNA: TGTGCTAGTGGTTTGGTAAGGGGTAGCGGCCAACCCTACGAGCAGTACTTC.

As for this clone: At one of its ends the junction is not consistent with the germline gene, which may arise from a read error. V and J are TRBV6-4 and TRBJ2-7, with 8 bases identical to TRBD1. Looked up from germline, CDR1 is MRHNA and CDR2 is SNTAGT. The CDR3 length is 15 residues. The chain's CDR3 is CASSYSPQGGYEQYF. CDR3 DNA sequence: TGTGCCAGCAGTTACTCCCCACAGGGGGGCTACGAGCAGTACTTC.

This clone was detected a few times. This chain connects TRBV30 to TRBJ2-1, with a possible D match to TRBD1 (5 bases). V was cut by 3 bases and J by 3 bases, with 15 bases left in between. Germline lookup yields CDR1 GTSNPN and CDR2 SVGIG (reference sequence). This CDR3 contains 15 residues. The CDR3 DNA reads as TGTGCCTGGAGAAGGGGTGACCGAGACTACAATGAGCAGTTCTTC. Translation gives CAWRRGDRDYNEQFF.

CDR3 amino acids: CAISAKGASSYNEQFF. The CDR3 nucleotides are TGTGCCATCAGTGCTAAGGGGGCAAGCTCCTACAATGAGCAGTTCTTC. The gene calls are TRBV10-3 and TRBJ2-1; 7 positions agree with TRBD1. The CDR3 runs to 16 residues. Germline lookup yields CDR1 ENHRY and CDR2 SYGVKD. V gave up 4 bases and J gave up 0 bases; unmatched junction bases: 6.

V usage is TRBV19 and J usage is TRBJ2-7; D may correspond to TRBD1 or TRBD2 (5 bases each). This CDR3 has 15 residues. V was clipped by 4 bases and J by 4 bases, with 17 bases between them. The germline V gene has CDR1 LNHDA and CDR2 SQIVND (reference sequence). CDR3 DNA sequence: TGTGCCAGTAGTAACCCCCGGGACGGAAAATACGAGCAGTACTTC. Translation gives CASSNPRDGKYEQYF.

The rearrangement uses TRBV27 and TRBJ2-1; the match to TRBD2 covers 11 bases. This CDR3 has 18 residues. The germline CDR1 and CDR2 sequences are MNHEY and SMNVEV (reference sequence). With 4 bases clipped from V and 4 bases from J, the junction kept 12 bases outside the gene matches. The CDR3: CASSSLRPSGRTYNEQFF. CDR3 nucleotide sequence: TGTGCCAGCAGTTCCCTCCGTCCTAGCGGGAGGACTTACAATGAGCAGTTCTTC.

The CDR3, as DNA: TGTGCCAGCAGTTACACCTACGAGCAGTACTTC. Translating it yields CASSYTYEQYF. The J gene is TRBJ2-7, the V gene TRBV6-6; no clear D gene. Germline CDR1 and CDR2: MNHNY and SVGAGI (reference sequence). The V end was cut by 2 bases, the J end by 2 bases, with 1 base between. This CDR3 spans 11 amino acids.